These 30 T cell receptor beta chains came from one sample sequenced in a study of monozygotic twins with inflammatory bowel disease. After re-calling the 5' RACE reads, TCRdb lists one entry per CDR3 protein, DNA absent. This listing includes around 200,000 distinct CDR3 sequences. The sample consisted of blood. These receptors all come from a human donor with ulcerative colitis or Crohn's disease, or a healthy co-twin of an affected twin (not recorded which).

This sequence joins TRBV5-1 and TRBJ1-4; the TCRdb D gene call, TRBD1, has no DNA to confirm it. Germline CDR1 reads SGHRS; CDR2 reads YFSETQ. CDR3 length equals 15 residues. The CDR3 spells CASSSSGTANEKLFF.

This chain uses TRBV4-1 with TRBJ1-6; the TCRdb D gene call, TRBD1, has no DNA to confirm it. In germline, CDR1 is MGHRA, CDR2 YSYEKL. CDR3 length equals 15 residues. The CDR3: CASSLRDRDNSPLHF.

The CDR3 reads CASSKNPGTGTGANVLTF. The V call is TRBV25-1, the J call TRBJ2-6; as DNA is missing, the TRBD1 call by TCRdb cannot be tested. The germline CDR1 and CDR2 sequences are MGHDK and SYGVNS. CDR3 length: 18 amino acids.

V and J are TRBV15 and TRBJ1-5; with no DNA, the TCRdb D assignment of TRBD1 cannot be verified. In germline, CDR1 is LNHNV, CDR2 YYDKDF (reference sequence). This CDR3 contains 16 residues. CDR3 amino acids: CATSTGTGEGNQPQHF.

This chain uses TRBV5-1 with TRBJ1-2; with no DNA, the TCRdb D assignment of TRBD1 cannot be verified. This CDR3 has 15 amino acids. Germline V lookup: CDR1 SGHRS, CDR2 YFSETQ. CDR3 residues: CASSFGTGRGYGYTF.

The rearrangement links TRBV10-3 to TRBJ1-1; without DNA, the TCRdb call of TRBD1 cannot be checked. The CDR3 spans 14 residues. CDR1 and CDR2 (germline): ENHRY, SYGVKD. This CDR3 is CAISKGDMNTEAFF.

The chain employs TRBV6-1 and TRBJ2-2. Germline assignment: CDR1 MNHNS and CDR2 SASEGT. The CDR3 spans 15 residues. CDR3 loop: CASSEVYRVVGELFF.

This chain connects TRBV7-3 to TRBJ2-1. Looked up from germline, CDR1 is SGHTA and CDR2 is FQGTGA. The CDR3 extends over 14 amino acids. The CDR3 reads CASSLTQVNNEQFF.

The CDR3 loop reads CAISEPTGTYEQYF. V gene TRBV10-3 combines with J gene TRBJ2-7. CDR1 is ENHRY and CDR2 is SYGVKD in the germline V gene. CDR3 length: 14 amino acids.

The rearrangement links TRBV3-1 to TRBJ1-1. The CDR3 has 14 residues. Germline lookup yields CDR1 LGHDT and CDR2 YNNKEL (reference sequence). CDR3 protein: CASSQGHSNTEAFF.

CDR3 sequence reads: CASSSETTPGGEKLFF. The chain recombines TRBV7-9 with TRBJ1-4; TCRdb calls TRBD1, which cannot be checked without DNA. This CDR3 has 16 amino acids. Germline CDR1 is SEHNR and CDR2 is FQNEAQ (reference sequence).

The V call is TRBV3-1, the J call TRBJ1-1. Germline assignment: CDR1 LGHDT and CDR2 YNNKEL (reference sequence). The CDR3 has 13 residues. The CDR3 loop reads CASSHASHTEAFF.

The chain employs TRBV5-4 and TRBJ2-2; TCRdb's assignment of TRBD1 cannot be checked, as there is no DNA. The CDR3 contains 15 residues. CDR1 SGHNT and CDR2 YYREEE come from the germline V gene (reference sequence). This CDR3 reads CAGSIRDRSPGELFF.

The V gene is TRBV12-3 or TRBV12-4, the J gene TRBJ2-7; absent DNA, TCRdb's TRBD1 call cannot be checked. The CDR3 contains 15 residues. The CDR3: CASSGQRGGPYEQYF.

The rearrangement joins TRBV20-1 to TRBJ2-1; the TCRdb D gene call, TRBD2, has no DNA to confirm it. Germline values: CDR1 DFQATT, CDR2 SNEGSKA (reference sequence). The CDR3 totals 16 residues. CDR3 region: CSAVPGLAGSYNEQFF.

V is TRBV5-6 and J is TRBJ1-2. Germline values: CDR1 SGHDT, CDR2 YYEEEE. The CDR3 consists of 16 residues. The CDR3 sequence is CASSLTFQFGQWGYTF.

This rearrangement joins TRBV7-9 to TRBJ2-7; TCRdb indicates TRBD1, and absent DNA this call remains unverified. Germline loops: CDR1 SEHNR, CDR2 FQNEAQ (reference sequence). The CDR3 length is 12 residues. The CDR3 region is CASSPGVLEQYF.

The chain has TRBV5-6 and TRBJ1-5. This CDR3 is built from 15 residues. Germline V gene data show CDR1 as SGHDT and CDR2 as YYEEEE. The chain's CDR3 is CASSSYAAGNQPQHF. The whole variable domain, filled in from reference TRBV5-6 and TRBJ1-5, reads DAGVTQSPTHLIKTRGQQVTLRCSPKSGHDTVSWYQQALGQGPQFIFQYYEEEERQRGNFPDRFSGHQFPNYSSELNVNALLLGDSALYLCASSSYAAGNQPQHFGDGTRLSIL.

The V call is TRBV5-1, the J call TRBJ2-5; with no DNA, the TCRdb D assignment of TRBD1 cannot be verified. The CDR3 runs to 12 residues. Looked up from germline, CDR1 is SGHRS and CDR2 is YFSETQ. CDR3 loop: CASSSSGDAQYF.

The genes are TRBV7-8 and TRBJ1-1. The CDR3 covers 14 residues. CDR1 and CDR2 (germline): SGHVS, FQNEAQ. The CDR3: CASSLGSANTEAFF. The full variable domain, with the rest looked up from reference TRBV7-8 and TRBJ1-1, is GAGVSQSPRYKVAKRGQDVALRCDPISGHVSLFWYQQALGQGPEFLTYFQNEAQLDKSGLPSDRFFAERPEGSVSTLKIQRTQQEDSAVYLCASSLGSANTEAFFGQGTRLTVV.

J is TRBJ2-7 and V is TRBV12-3 or TRBV12-4; without DNA, the TCRdb call of TRBD1 cannot be checked. This CDR3 spans 15 amino acids. The CDR3 loop reads CASSFQGGGLYEQYF.

The chain carries TRBV29-1 and TRBJ1-2; TCRdb reports TRBD1, a call that lacks DNA to check it against. CDR3 length: 12 residues. CDR1 is SQVTM, CDR2 ANQGSEA, per germline. The CDR3 sequence: CSVEEGAGGYTF.

The chain employs TRBV10-3 and TRBJ1-2; the D call of TRBD1 rests on TCRdb alone, since no DNA is present to check it. Germline V gives CDR1 ENHRY, CDR2 SYGVKD. The CDR3 sequence is 12 residues long. The CDR3 sequence: CAISRRATGYTF.

This chain uses TRBV7-2 with TRBJ2-1. The V gene's germline CDR1 is SGHTA and CDR2 FQGNSA. The CDR3 has 13 residues. The CDR3 spells CANRPYSYNEQFF. The full variable domain, rest sourced from reference TRBV7-2 and TRBJ2-1, is GAGVSQSPSNKVTEKGKDVELRCDPISGHTALYWYRQSLGQGLEFLIYFQGNSAPDKSGLPSDRFSAERTGGSVSTLTIQRTQQEDSAVYLCANRPYSYNEQFFGPGTRLTVL.

This chain connects TRBV12-3 or TRBV12-4 to TRBJ1-1. The length of the CDR3 is 13 residues. The CDR3: CASSPPANTEAFF.

The chain joins TRBV7-9 to TRBJ1-1. CDR1 is SEHNR and CDR2 is FQNEAQ in the germline V gene (reference sequence). This CDR3 is built from 17 residues. The CDR3 here is CASSHSGIRVLNTEAFF.

V and J are TRBV5-1 and TRBJ2-1; TCRdb's D call of TRBD2 is untestable without DNA. This CDR3 is 17 amino acids long. Germline CDR1 SGHRS, CDR2 YFSETQ. The CDR3 here is CASSLSTVAGGNNEQFF.

This sequence joins TRBV7-2 and TRBJ1-1; TCRdb reports TRBD1, a call that lacks DNA to check it against. The CDR3 loop spans 13 amino acids. From germline, CDR1 is SGHTA and CDR2 FQGNSA. CDR3 amino acids: CASSTQGNTEAFF.

The chain combines TRBV12-3 or TRBV12-4 with TRBJ1-4; TCRdb selects TRBD1, and the lack of DNA leaves this call unchecked. This CDR3 is built from 14 residues. CDR3 in amino acids: CASSVGRFGEKLFF.

V and J are TRBV3-1 and TRBJ2-5. The CDR3 spans 12 residues. Germline lookup yields CDR1 LGHDT and CDR2 YNNKEL (reference sequence). CDR3 amino acids: CASSPQQETQYF.